This T cell receptor (beta chain) was found in a study of T cells after yellow fever vaccination. This CDR3 has 17 residues. CDR1 and CDR2 (germline): SGHTA, FQGNSA. Germline trimming cut 5 bases from V and 8 bases from J; bases unmatched to any gene: 14. Production of TCR cDNA was by 5'RACE template switching, which also added a universal primer site and UMIs. TCRdb ran MiXCR on the 5' RACE reads and lists one entry per CDR3 protein. The table lists about 340,000 distinct CDR3 sequences, approximately 12% of them singletons. Study-wide results and limits: In FACS-sorted repertoires, abundant clonotypes from the bulk population could appear as contaminants. Booster samples showed a return of most primary-vaccination clones (about 97% CD4, approximately 90% CD8). CD4 and CD8 compartments shared a small share of clonotypes, likely from convergent recombination.

In the case of this clonotype: Its specificity is not known.

This TCR came from a man aged 18-30 years who received the YFV17D yellow fever vaccine. The material sequenced was CD4+ T cells sorted from PBMCs, taken 15 days after the yellow fever booster vaccination. This chain uses TRBV7-2 with TRBJ2-5; TRBD2 matches at 13 bases. The CDR3 loop is CASSLRLAGGGRETQYF. The DNA of the CDR3 is TGTGCCAGCAGCCTACGACTAGCGGGGGGCGGACGTGAAACCCAGTACTTC.